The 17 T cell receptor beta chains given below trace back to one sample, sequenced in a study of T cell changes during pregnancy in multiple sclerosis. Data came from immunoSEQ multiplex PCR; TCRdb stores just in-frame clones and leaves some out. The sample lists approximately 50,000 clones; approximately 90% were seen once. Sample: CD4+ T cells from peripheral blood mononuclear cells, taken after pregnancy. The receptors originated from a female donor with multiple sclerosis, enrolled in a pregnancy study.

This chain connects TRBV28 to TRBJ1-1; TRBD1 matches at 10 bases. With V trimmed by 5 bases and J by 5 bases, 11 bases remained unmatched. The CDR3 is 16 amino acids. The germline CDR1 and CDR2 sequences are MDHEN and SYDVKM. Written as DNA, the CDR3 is TGTGCCAGCAGTCCCGGGGGGACAGGGGATGAGACTGAAGCTTTCTTT. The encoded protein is CASSPGGTGDETEAFF.

The CDR3 DNA is TGCGCCAGCACCAGCCCCCGGGGACAGGGGAAAGAGACCCAGTACTTC. This gives the protein CASTSPRGQGKETQYF. This chain links TRBV10-2 with TRBJ2-5; 10 bases are shared with TRBD1. In germline, CDR1 is WSHSY, CDR2 SAAADI. The CDR3 has 16 amino acids. V gave up 7 bases and J gave up 3 bases; unmatched junction bases: 11.

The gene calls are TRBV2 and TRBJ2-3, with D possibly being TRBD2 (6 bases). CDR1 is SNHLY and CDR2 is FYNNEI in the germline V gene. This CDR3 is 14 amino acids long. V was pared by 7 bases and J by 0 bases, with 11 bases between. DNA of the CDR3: TGTGCCAGCAAAGAAGGGAGGAGCACAGATACGCAGTATTTT. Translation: CASKEGRSTDTQYF.

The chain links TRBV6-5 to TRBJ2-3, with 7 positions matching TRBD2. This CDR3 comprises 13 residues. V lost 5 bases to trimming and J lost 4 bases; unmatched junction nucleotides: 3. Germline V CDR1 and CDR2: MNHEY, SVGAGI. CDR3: CASSRGGPDTQYF. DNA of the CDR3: TGTGCCAGCAGTCGGGGAGGGCCAGATACGCAGTATTTT.

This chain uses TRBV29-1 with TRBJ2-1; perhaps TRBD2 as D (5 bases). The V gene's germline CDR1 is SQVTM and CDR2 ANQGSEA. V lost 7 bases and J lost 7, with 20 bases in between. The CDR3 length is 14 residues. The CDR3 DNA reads TGCAGCGGAGGGTACGGTTTGATGGGGAATGAGCAGTTCTTC. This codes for CSGGYGLMGNEQFF.

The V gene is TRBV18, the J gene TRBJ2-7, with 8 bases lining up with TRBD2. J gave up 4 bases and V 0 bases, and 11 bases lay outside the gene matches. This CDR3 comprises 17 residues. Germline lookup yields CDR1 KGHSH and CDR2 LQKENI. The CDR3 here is CASSPPRLVAGKYEQYF. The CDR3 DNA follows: TGTGCCAGCTCACCACCCCGACTGGTAGCGGGAAAGTACGAGCAGTACTTC.

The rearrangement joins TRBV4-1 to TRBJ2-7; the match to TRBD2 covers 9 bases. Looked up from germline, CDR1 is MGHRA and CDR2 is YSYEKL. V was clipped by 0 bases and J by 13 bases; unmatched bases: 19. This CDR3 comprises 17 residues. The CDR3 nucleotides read TGCGCCAGCAGCCAAGAGCGAGCGGGAGGCTACGCACCACGCTACTACTTC. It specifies CASSQERAGGYAPRYYF.

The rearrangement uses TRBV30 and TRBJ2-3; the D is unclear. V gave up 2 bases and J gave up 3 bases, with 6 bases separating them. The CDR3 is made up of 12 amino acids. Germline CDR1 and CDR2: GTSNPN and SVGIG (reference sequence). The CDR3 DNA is TGTGCCTGGAGTACGGTAACAGATACGCAGTATTTT. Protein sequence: CAWSTVTDTQYF. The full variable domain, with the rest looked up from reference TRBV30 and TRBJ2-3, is SQTIHQWPATLVQPVGSPLSLECTVEGTSNPNLYWYRQAAGRGLQLLFYSVGIGQISSEVPQNLSASRPQDRQFILSSKKLLLSDSGFYLCAWSTVTDTQYFGPGTRLTVL.

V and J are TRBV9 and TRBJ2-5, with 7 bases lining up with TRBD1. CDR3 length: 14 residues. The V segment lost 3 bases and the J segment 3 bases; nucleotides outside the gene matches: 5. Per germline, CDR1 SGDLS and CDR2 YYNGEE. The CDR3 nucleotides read TGTGCCAGCAGCGCCCAGGGGGTAGAAGAGACCCAGTACTTC. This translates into CASSAQGVEETQYF.

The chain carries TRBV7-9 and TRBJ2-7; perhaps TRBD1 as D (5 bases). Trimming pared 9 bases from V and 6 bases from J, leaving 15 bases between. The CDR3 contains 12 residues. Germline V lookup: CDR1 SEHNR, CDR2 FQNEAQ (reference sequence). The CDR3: CASTPGIGEQYF. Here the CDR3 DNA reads TGTGCCAGTACCCCAGGGATCGGCGAGCAGTACTTC. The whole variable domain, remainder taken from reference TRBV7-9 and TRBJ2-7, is DTGVSQNPRHKITKRGQNVTFRCDPISEHNRLYWYRQTLGQGPEFLTYFQNEAQLEKSRLLSDRFSAERPKGSFSTLEIQRTEQGDSAMYLCASTPGIGEQYFGPGTRLTVT.

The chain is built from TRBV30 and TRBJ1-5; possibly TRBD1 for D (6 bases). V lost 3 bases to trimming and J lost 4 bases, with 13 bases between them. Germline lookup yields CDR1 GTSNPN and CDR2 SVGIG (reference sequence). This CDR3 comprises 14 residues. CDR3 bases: TGTGCCTGGAGCTATGGGACACAAAATCAGCCCCAGCATTTT. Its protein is CAWSYGTQNQPQHF.

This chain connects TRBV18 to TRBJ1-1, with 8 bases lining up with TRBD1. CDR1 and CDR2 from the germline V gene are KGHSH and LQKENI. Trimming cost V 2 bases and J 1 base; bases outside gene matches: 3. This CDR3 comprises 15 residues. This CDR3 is CASSPRQGKNTEAFF. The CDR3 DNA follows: TGTGCCAGCTCACCAAGACAGGGGAAGAACACTGAAGCTTTCTTT.

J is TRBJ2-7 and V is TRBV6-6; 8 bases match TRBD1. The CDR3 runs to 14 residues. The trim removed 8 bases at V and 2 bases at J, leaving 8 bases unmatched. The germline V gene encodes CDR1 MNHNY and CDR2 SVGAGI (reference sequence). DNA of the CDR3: TGTGCCAGCTTTGGGGGACAGGTAACCTACGAGCAGTACTTC. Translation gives CASFGGQVTYEQYF.

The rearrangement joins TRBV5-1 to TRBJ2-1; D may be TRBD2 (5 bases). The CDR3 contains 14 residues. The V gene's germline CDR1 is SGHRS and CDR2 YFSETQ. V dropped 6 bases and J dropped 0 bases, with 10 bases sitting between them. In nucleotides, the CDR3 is TGCGCCAGCACCAAAGGAGGCTCCTACAATGAGCAGTTCTTC. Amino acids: CASTKGGSYNEQFF.

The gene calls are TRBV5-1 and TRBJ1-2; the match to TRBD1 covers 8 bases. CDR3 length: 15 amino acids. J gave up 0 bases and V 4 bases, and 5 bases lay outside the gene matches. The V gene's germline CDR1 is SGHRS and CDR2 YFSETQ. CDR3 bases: TGCGCCAGCAGCCGTGACAGGGGCGCTAACTATGGCTACACCTTC. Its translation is CASSRDRGANYGYTF.

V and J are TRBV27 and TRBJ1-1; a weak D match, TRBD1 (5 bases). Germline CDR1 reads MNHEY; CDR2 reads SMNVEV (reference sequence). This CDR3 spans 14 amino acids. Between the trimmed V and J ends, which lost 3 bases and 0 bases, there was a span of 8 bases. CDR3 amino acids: CASSLKGLNTEAFF. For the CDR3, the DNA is TGTGCCAGCAGTTTGAAGGGGTTGAACACTGAAGCTTTCTTT.

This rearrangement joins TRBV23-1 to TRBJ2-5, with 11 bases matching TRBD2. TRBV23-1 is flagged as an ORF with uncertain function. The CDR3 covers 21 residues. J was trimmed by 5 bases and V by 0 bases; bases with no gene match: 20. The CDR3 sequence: CASSQSTTGLAGVLEEETQYF. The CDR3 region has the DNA TGCGCCAGCAGTCAATCGACGACTGGACTAGCGGGCGTGCTGGAGGAGGAGACCCAGTACTTC.